These 3 T cell receptor beta chains were all obtained from the same sample, sequenced in a study of T cell repertoires in cytomegalovirus infection. TCRdb fed the reads into MiXCR, producing one record per CDR3 protein. The sample consists of fewer than 300,000 distinct CDR3 sequences, roughly 26% of them appearing once. Sequenced: PBMCs. These receptors were obtained from a human donor in good health (CMV status not recorded). Some clones in this sample may be carry-over from other donors' samples.

The J gene is TRBJ2-5, the V gene TRBV7-2; 8 bases are shared with TRBD1. From germline, CDR1 is SGHTA and CDR2 FQGNSA. The length of the CDR3 is 15 residues. Trimming removed 2 bases from V and 4 bases from J; junction bases left unmatched: 6. CDR3 sequence reads: CASSLRQGLGETQYF. The CDR3 DNA sequence: TGTGCCAGCAGCTTACGACAGGGGTTGGGAGAGACCCAGTACTTC.

This clonotype was counted a few times. The V call is TRBV6-2 or TRBV6-3, the J call TRBJ1-1; D gene ambiguous. Germline loops: CDR1 MNHEY, CDR2 SVGEGT. V was clipped by 6 bases and J by 3 bases, with 8 bases between them. This CDR3 contains 12 residues. CDR3 bases: TGTGCCAGCAGGGTTCGGTACACTGAAGCTTTCTTT. This codes for CASRVRYTEAFF.

The V gene is TRBV7-8, the J gene TRBJ2-1; 11 nucleotides match TRBD2. V lost 3 bases to trimming and J lost 10 bases; unmatched junction nucleotides: 5. The CDR3 length is 14 residues. Germline-derived CDR1 and CDR2 are SGHVS and FQNEAQ. The CDR3 protein is CASSFRLAGREQFF. Here the CDR3 DNA reads TGTGCCAGCAGCTTCAGACTAGCGGGAAGGGAGCAGTTCTTC.